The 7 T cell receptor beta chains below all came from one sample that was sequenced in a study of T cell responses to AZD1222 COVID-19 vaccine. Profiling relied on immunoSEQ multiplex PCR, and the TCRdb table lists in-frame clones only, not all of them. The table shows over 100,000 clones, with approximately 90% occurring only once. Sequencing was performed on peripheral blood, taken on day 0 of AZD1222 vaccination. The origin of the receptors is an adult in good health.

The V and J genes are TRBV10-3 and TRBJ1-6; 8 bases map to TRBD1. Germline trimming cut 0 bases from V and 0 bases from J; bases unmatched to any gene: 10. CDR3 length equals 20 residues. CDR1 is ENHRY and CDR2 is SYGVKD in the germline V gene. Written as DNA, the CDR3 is TGTGCCATCAGTGAGTCCAGGGGGCCAACCATAGACTCCTATAATTCACCCCTCCACTTT. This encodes CAISESRGPTIDSYNSPLHF.

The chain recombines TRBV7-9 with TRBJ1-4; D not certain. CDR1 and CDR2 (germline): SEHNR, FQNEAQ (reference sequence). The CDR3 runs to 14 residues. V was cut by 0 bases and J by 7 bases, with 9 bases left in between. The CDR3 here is CASSLAGKVEKLFF. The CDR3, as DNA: TGTGCCAGCAGCTTAGCAGGGAAGGTTGAAAAACTGTTTTTT. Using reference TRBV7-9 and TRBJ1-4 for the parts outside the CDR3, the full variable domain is DTGVSQNPRHKITKRGQNVTFRCDPISEHNRLYWYRQTLGQGPEFLTYFQNEAQLEKSRLLSDRFSAERPKGSFSTLEIQRTEQGDSAMYLCASSLAGKVEKLFFGSGTQLSVL.

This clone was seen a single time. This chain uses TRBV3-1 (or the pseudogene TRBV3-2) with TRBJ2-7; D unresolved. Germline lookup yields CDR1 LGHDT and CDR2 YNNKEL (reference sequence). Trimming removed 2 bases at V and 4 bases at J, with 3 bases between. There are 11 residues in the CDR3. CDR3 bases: TGTGCCAGCAGCCAACAATACGAGCAGTACTTC. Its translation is CASSQQYEQYF.

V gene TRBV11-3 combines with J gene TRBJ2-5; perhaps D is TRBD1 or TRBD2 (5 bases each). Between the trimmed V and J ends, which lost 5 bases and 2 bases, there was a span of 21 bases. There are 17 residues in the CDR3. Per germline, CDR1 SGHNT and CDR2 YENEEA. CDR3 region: CASSQGLGRRNQETQYF. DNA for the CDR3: TGTGCCAGCAGCCAAGGTCTGGGACGCCGGAATCAAGAGACCCAGTACTTC.

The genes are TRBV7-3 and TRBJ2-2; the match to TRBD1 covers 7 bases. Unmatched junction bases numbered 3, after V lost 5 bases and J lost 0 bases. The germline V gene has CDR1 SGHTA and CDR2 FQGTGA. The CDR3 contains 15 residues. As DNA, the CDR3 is TGTGCCAGCAGCAAGGACAGGACGAACACCGGGGAGCTGTTTTTT. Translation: CASSKDRTNTGELFF.

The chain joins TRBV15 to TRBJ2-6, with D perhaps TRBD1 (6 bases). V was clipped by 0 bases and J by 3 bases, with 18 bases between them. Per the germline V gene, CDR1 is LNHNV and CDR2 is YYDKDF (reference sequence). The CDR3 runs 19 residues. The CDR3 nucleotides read TGTGCCACCAGCAGAGATTCTCTCACAGGGCAGGGTGGGGCCAACGTCCTGACTTTC. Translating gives CATSRDSLTGQGGANVLTF.

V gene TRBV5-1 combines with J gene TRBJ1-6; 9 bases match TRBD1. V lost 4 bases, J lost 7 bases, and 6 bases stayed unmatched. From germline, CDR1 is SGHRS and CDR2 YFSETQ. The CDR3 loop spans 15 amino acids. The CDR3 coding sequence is TGCGCCAGCAGCCCCCGGACAGGGGCAAATTCACCCCTCCACTTT. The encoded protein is CASSPRTGANSPLHF.